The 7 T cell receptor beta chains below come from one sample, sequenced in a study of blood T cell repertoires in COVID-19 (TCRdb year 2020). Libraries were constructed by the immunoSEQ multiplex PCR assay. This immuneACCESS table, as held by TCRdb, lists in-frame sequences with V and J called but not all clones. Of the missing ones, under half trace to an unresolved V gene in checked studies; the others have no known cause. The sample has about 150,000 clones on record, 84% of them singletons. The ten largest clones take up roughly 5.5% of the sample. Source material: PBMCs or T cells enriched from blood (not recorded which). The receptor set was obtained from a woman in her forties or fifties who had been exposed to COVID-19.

The CDR3 spells CAWSPRRGEAFF. The CDR3 bases are TGTGCCTGGAGTCCAAGACGGGGAGAAGCTTTCTTT. J is TRBJ1-1 and V is TRBV30; no clear D. This CDR3 spans 12 amino acids. CDR1 and CDR2 (germline): GTSNPN, SVGIG (reference sequence). V shed 2 bases and J shed 8 bases, with 12 bases lying between them. The full variable domain, its missing parts supplied by reference TRBV30 and TRBJ1-1, is SQTIHQWPATLVQPVGSPLSLECTVEGTSNPNLYWYRQAAGRGLQLLFYSVGIGQISSEVPQNLSASRPQDRQFILSSKKLLLSDSGFYLCAWSPRRGEAFFGQGTRLTVV.

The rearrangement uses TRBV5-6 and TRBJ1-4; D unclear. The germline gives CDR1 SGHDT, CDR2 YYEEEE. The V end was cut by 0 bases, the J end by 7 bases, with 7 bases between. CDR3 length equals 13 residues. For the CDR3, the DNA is TGTGCCAGCAGCTTGGGAAACGGTGAAAAACTGTTTTTT. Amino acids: CASSLGNGEKLFF.

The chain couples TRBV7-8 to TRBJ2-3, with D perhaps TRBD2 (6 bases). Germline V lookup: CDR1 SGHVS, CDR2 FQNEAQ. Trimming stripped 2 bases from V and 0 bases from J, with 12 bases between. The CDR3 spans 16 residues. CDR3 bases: TGTGCCAGCAGCTTACTGGGCGGGGCGAGCACAGATACGCAGTATTTT. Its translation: CASSLLGGASTDTQYF.

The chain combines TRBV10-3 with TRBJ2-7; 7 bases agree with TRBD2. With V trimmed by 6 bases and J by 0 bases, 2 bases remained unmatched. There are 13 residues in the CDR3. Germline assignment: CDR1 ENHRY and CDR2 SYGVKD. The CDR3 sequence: CAISGGFSYEQYF. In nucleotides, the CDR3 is TGTGCCATCAGCGGGGGGTTCTCCTACGAGCAGTACTTC.

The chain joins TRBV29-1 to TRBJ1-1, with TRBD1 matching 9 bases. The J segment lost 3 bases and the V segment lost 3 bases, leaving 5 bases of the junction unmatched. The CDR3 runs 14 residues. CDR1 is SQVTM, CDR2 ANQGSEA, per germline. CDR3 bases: TGCAGCGTTGATGGGGGACAGGGATACACTGAAGCTTTCTTT. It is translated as CSVDGGQGYTEAFF.

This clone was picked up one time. CDR3 sequence reads: CSAPGQASPEAFF. The CDR3 DNA reads TGCAGCGCTCCGGGACAGGCCTCCCCCGAAGCTTTCTTT. The chain combines TRBV29-1 with TRBJ1-1; 8 bases map to TRBD1. The junction had 12 bases not matched to a gene; V was cut back by 7 bases and J by 8 bases. Germline CDR1 SQVTM, CDR2 ANQGSEA. This CDR3 is built from 13 residues.

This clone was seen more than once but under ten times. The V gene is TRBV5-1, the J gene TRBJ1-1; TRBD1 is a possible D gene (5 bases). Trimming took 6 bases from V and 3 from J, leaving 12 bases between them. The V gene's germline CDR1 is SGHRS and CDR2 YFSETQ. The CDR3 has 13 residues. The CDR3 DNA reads TGCGCCAGCACCCAACGGGGGGACACTGAAGCTTTCTTT. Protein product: CASTQRGDTEAFF.